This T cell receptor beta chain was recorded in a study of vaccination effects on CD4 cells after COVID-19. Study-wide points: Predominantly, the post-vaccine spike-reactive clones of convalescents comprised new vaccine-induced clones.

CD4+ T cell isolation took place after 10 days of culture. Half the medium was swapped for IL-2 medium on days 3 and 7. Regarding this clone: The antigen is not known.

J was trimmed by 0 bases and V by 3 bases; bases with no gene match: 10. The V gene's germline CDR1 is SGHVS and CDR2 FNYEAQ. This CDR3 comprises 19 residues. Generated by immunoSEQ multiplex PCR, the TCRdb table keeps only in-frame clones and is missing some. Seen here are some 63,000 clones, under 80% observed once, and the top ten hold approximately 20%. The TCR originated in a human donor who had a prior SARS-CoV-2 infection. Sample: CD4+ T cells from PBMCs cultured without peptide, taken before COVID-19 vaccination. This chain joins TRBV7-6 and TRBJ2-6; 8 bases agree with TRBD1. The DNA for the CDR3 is TGTGCCAGCAGCTTCCGGCCGGACAGGGATAACTCTGGGGCCAACGTCCTGACTTTC. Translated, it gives CASSFRPDRDNSGANVLTF.